This T cell receptor beta chain was identified in a study of blood T cell repertoires in COVID-19. Study summary: The samples span acute and convalescent COVID-19 from the United States, Italy and Spain. The cDNA or gDNA used as material had been derived from T cells, B-cell-depleted T cells, or PBMCs.

The germline V gene encodes CDR1 KGHDR and CDR2 SFDVKD. The V and J ends lost 4 bases and 0 bases respectively, with 21 bases between them. The CDR3 totals 20 residues. As processed by the authors: Amplification of reference gene primers was used by the study to estimate nucleated cell counts. Profiling relied on immunoSEQ multiplex PCR, and the TCRdb table lists in-frame clones only, not all of them. The V and J calls and the clone size are those of that table, but D and trimming were determined from the DNA. Here the sample spans over 350,000 clones, just over 85% being singletons. Sequenced sample: peripheral blood. The receptor was isolated from a woman aged 30 to 39 with active or convalescent COVID-19. The chain employs TRBV24-1 and TRBJ2-6; perhaps TRBD1 as D (6 bases). The CDR3 DNA sequence: TGTGCCACCAGTGACCCCCCGACAGGCGCAACATTCTCTGGGGCCAACGTCCTGACTTTC. It codes for CATSDPPTGATFSGANVLTF.